The present T cell receptor beta chain was sequenced within a study of shared clonotypes between healthy human individuals. Study-level background: Donors, aged 18 to 49, were a couple of women and a few men. General study results and limits: Naive CD4 clonotype sharing across a few donors was approximately 5.2%. Memory subsets had estimated richness that was generally smaller than that of naive subsets.

Naive CD8 cells, CD45RO-negative and positively selected for CCR7, excluded terminally differentiated effector memory CD45RA+ cells. Comments on this clone: Its target is not known.

Trimming at V came to 4 bases and at J to 2 bases, leaving 1 base not matched to a gene. This CDR3 is 14 amino acids long. Germline CDR1 is SEHNR and CDR2 is FQNEAQ (reference sequence). When replicate PCRs were run on sorted subsets, they used 150 to 250 ng DNA, some 29,000 T cell genomes. Measured with immunoSEQ multiplex PCR; TCRdb has only the in-frame clones, and not every one. The sample has 450,000 to 700,000 clones, 95% seen once; the top ten hold around 0.097%. Sample: naive CD8+ T cells sorted from blood. The V and J genes are TRBV7-9 and TRBJ1-5; the match to TRBD1 covers 8 bases. The clonotype comes from a woman aged 25-40 years in good health. As DNA, the CDR3 is TGTGCCAGCAGCTCGGACAGGGGCAATCAGCCCCAGCATTTT. It is translated as CASSSDRGNQPQHF.